The source of this T cell receptor beta chain is a study of blood T cells in healthy people across ages. Sample-barcoded 5' priming and a J-beta primer mix drove a second PCR of about 6 to 12 cycles. TCRdb used MiXCR to reprocess the 5' RACE reads, holding one entry per CDR3 protein. The table has nearly 800,000 distinct CDR3 sequences, about 25% seen once. CDR1 and CDR2 (germline): SEHNR, FQNEAQ (reference sequence). V shed 5 bases and J 3 bases; nucleotides not matched to a gene: 5. The CDR3 spans 14 residues. This sample also belongs to another study, concerning T cells of mothers and their children. This second report adds: At a rate of roughly 1.5 ug per 15 ul, cDNA synthesis received all of the extracted RNA. Overlap measured in related mother-child pairs was slightly, non-significantly higher than in unrelated pairs. No clones detected were persistent microchimeric T cell clones.

This receptor was identified in a boy younger than 18 in good health. This chain joins TRBV7-9 and TRBJ1-2; 8 positions agree with TRBD1. Sequencing input: blood. Here the CDR3 reads CASSHVTGDYGYTF. Written as DNA, the CDR3 is TGTGCCAGCAGCCACGTGACAGGGGACTATGGCTACACCTTC.